This TCR beta chain is drawn from a study of shared clonotypes between healthy human individuals. V lost 5 bases, J lost 10 bases, and 26 bases lay in between. CDR3 length: 17 amino acids. Looked up from germline, CDR1 is LNHDA and CDR2 is SQIVND (reference sequence). TCRdb's table, derived via immunoSEQ multiplex PCR, lists solely in-frame clones and lacks some. Of about 1.9 million clones listed, around 93% are singletons. Only CD45RO-negative cells positively selected for CCR7 counted as naive CD8 cells, so terminally differentiated effector memory CD45RA+ cells were excluded. The chain is built from TRBV19 and TRBJ1-4, with a possible D match to TRBD1 (6 bases). The TCR was taken from a man aged 18 to 30 in good health. Some clones in this sample may be carry-over from other donors' samples. The sequenced sample consisted of naive CD8+ T cells from PBMCs. CDR3 DNA sequence: TGTGCCAGTAGTGGACATTCCCGGGACGCAGCCAGGGGAAAACTGTTTTTT. Residues: CASSGHSRDAARGKLFF.